This T cell receptor (beta chain) was found in a study of CD8 T cells in ankylosing spondylitis. Trimming took 2 bases from V and 7 from J, leaving 11 bases between them. The CDR3 covers 13 residues. Germline CDR1 and CDR2: SEHNR and FQNEAQ (reference sequence). A single record per CDR3 protein comes from TCRdb applying MiXCR to the 5' RACE reads. The data contain 35,000 to 50,000 distinct CDR3 sequences, approximately 9.9% of them singletons. The source of this sequence is a male donor with ankylosing spondylitis or in good health (not recorded which). This chain links TRBV7-9 with TRBJ1-2, with D unclear. Material for sequencing was blood, either unsorted or a sorted T cell fraction (not recorded which). In nucleotides, the CDR3 is TGTGCCAGCAGCTTAACCCGAACCAGTGGCTACACCTTC. Its protein product is CASSLTRTSGYTF. The full variable domain, rest sourced from reference TRBV7-9 and TRBJ1-2, is DTGVSQNPRHKITKRGQNVTFRCDPISEHNRLYWYRQTLGQGPEFLTYFQNEAQLEKSRLLSDRFSAERPKGSFSTLEIQRTEQGDSAMYLCASSLTRTSGYTFGSGTRLTVV.